These 9 T cell receptor beta chains originate from one sample sequenced in a study of cytomegalovirus exposure and HLA in healthy donors. The PCR ran on 60 Vbeta and 13 Jbeta primers. The protocol was immunoSEQ multiplex PCR, while the TCRdb copy is restricted to in-frame clones and leaves out a portion. The data hold 150,000 or so clones, with 81% observed a single time. The source material was PBMCs. The source is a man aged 50-59 years in good health and CMV-seropositive.

The rearrangement joins TRBV6-1 to TRBJ2-2, with TRBD2 identical over 7 bases. CDR1 is MNHNS, CDR2 SASEGT, per germline. The trim removed 1 base at V and 6 bases at J, leaving 5 bases unmatched. The CDR3 consists of 15 residues. The CDR3 DNA follows: TGTGCCAGCAGTGAAGTGGGACTACCAGCCGGGGAGCTGTTTTTT. This gives the protein CASSEVGLPAGELFF.

The rearrangement links TRBV6-6 to TRBJ1-2, with a weak D call TRBD1 (6 bases). The germline V gene has CDR1 MNHNY and CDR2 SVGAGI (reference sequence). V dropped 6 bases and J dropped 0 bases, with 17 bases sitting between them. The CDR3 has 16 residues. This CDR3 reads CASSSFGQQANYGYTF. Here the CDR3 DNA reads TGTGCCAGCAGCTCCTTCGGACAGCAAGCTAACTATGGCTACACCTTC.

CDR3 residues: CASSPGLAGGEQFF. The CDR3 bases are TGTGCCAGCAGCCCCGGACTAGCGGGAGGAGAGCAGTTCTTC. This chain connects TRBV7-2 to TRBJ2-1, with TRBD2 identical over 14 bases. CDR1 and CDR2 (germline): SGHTA, FQGNSA. The CDR3 runs 14 residues. The ends lost 5 bases at V and 10 bases at J; junction bases unmatched: 4.

The rearrangement joins TRBV18 to TRBJ2-2, with D possibly matching TRBD1 (6 bases). Germline CDR1 KGHSH, CDR2 LQKENI. The CDR3 sequence is 13 residues long. Trimming shortened V by 7 bases and J by 2 bases, and 8 bases separated the two germline ends. CDR3: CASWDINTGELFF. The CDR3 DNA reads TGTGCCAGCTGGGACATTAACACCGGGGAGCTGTTTTTT.

The chain joins TRBV5-4 to TRBJ2-7; tentative D call: TRBD2 (7 bases). CDR3 length equals 13 residues. Trimming took 4 bases from V and 5 from J, leaving 13 bases between them. The V gene's germline CDR1 is SGHNT and CDR2 YYREEE (reference sequence). The CDR3 loop is CASSPEGGDEQYF. The CDR3 DNA reads as TGTGCCAGCAGCCCCGAAGGGGGGGACGAGCAGTACTTC.

This clone was seen a handful of times. Other DNA sequences in the same sample also yield this CDR3. The gene calls are TRBV30 and TRBJ1-1; TRBD1 matches at 7 bases. Looked up from germline, CDR1 is GTSNPN and CDR2 is SVGIG (reference sequence). V was clipped by 0 bases and J by 1 base; unmatched bases: 2. The CDR3 spans 14 residues. The CDR3: CAWSVSGGNTEAFF. The CDR3 region has the DNA TGTGCCTGGAGTGTCTCAGGGGGGAACACTGAAGCTTTCTTT.

CDR3 region: CASSLVGGVYNEQFF. The CDR3 bases are TGTGCCAGCAGCTTGGTCGGGGGGGTTTACAATGAGCAGTTCTTC. The chain joins TRBV5-6 to TRBJ2-1; 8 bases fit TRBD2. Per the germline V gene, CDR1 is SGHDT and CDR2 is YYEEEE. J gave up 4 bases and V 0 bases, and 3 bases lay outside the gene matches. The CDR3 consists of 15 residues.

This clone was observed once. The chain recombines TRBV28 with TRBJ2-2; 7 positions match TRBD2. V shed 7 bases and J 6 bases; nucleotides not matched to a gene: 5. The germline V gene has CDR1 MDHEN and CDR2 SYDVKM. CDR3 size: 13 residues. The CDR3 coding sequence is TGTGCCAGCATGGGAGGGCTACCCGGGGAGCTGTTTTTT. This sequence encodes CASMGGLPGELFF.

This clone was counted a few times. The CDR3, as DNA: TGTGCCAGCAGTGAATTTGACAGGGGGGACACCGGGGAGCTGTTTTTT. It translates to CASSEFDRGDTGELFF. The chain combines TRBV6-1 with TRBJ2-2, with 9 bases fitting TRBD1. CDR3 length: 16 amino acids. J was trimmed by 3 bases and V by 2 bases; bases with no gene match: 4. Germline V gene lookup returns CDR1 MNHNS and CDR2 SASEGT.